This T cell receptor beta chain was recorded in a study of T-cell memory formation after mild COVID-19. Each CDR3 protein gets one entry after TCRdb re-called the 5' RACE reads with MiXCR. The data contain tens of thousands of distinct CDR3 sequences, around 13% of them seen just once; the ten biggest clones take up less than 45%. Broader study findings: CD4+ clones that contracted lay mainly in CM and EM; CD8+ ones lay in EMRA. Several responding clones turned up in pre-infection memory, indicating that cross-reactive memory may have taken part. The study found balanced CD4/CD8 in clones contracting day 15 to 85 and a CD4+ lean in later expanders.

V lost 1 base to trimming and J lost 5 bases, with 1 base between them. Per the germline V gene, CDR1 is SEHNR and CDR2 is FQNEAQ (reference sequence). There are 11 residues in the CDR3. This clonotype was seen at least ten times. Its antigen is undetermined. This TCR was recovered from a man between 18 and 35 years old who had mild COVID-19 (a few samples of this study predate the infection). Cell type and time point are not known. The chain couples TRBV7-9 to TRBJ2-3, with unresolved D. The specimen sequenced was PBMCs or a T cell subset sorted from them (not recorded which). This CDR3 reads CASSLEDTQYF. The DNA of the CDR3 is TGTGCCAGCAGCTTAGAAGATACGCAGTATTTT.